Below are 22 T cell receptor beta chains sequenced from a single sample in a study of blood T cell repertoires in COVID-19 (TCRdb year 2020). The library was generated by the immunoSEQ multiplex PCR assay. TCRdb took over this immuneACCESS table, retaining in-frame rearrangements with V and J assigned. Such tables are incomplete; in checked studies, under half of the missing clones stem from an unresolved V gene, and the remainder is unexplained. In this sample the table shows around 8,300 clones, about 86% of which occur a single time. Less than 9% of the sample is taken by the ten largest. The material sequenced was peripheral blood. These receptors all stem from a human donor in a cohort sampled during active COVID-19.

This sequence joins TRBV12-3 or TRBV12-4 and TRBJ2-5; weak D call: TRBD1 (7 bases). Trimming removed 6 bases at V and 9 bases at J, with 17 bases between. This CDR3 has 13 amino acids. The CDR3 nucleotides are TGTGCCAGCAGCACTTCAGGGGGGTTGTCCCAGTACTTC. It specifies CASSTSGGLSQYF.

The rearrangement links TRBV5-6 to TRBJ1-5; no reliable D call. V was shortened by 1 base and J by 4 bases, with 9 bases between the two germline ends. The CDR3 is 14 amino acids. In germline, CDR1 is SGHDT, CDR2 YYEEEE. CDR3 sequence (DNA): TGTGCCAGCAGCTTGCGGGGAGGGAATCAGCCCCAGCATTTT. This gives the protein CASSLRGGNQPQHF.

The rearrangement links TRBV4-1 to TRBJ1-4; TRBD1 matches at 7 bases. V was clipped by 2 bases and J by 4 bases; unmatched bases: 4. The CDR3 is 15 residues long. Germline V gives CDR1 MGHRA, CDR2 YSYEKL. The CDR3 bases are TGCGCCAGCAGCCAAACAGGGGCGGGTAATGAAAAACTGTTTTTT. Translating gives CASSQTGAGNEKLFF.

The genes are TRBV5-6 and TRBJ2-5; TRBD1 aligns across 8 bases. CDR3 length: 16 amino acids. Germline values: CDR1 SGHDT, CDR2 YYEEEE. Trimming at V came to 4 bases and at J to 2 bases, leaving 10 bases not matched to a gene. The CDR3 sequence is CASSPGQGLRQETQYF. The DNA for the CDR3 is TGTGCCAGCAGCCCCGGACAGGGATTGAGGCAAGAGACCCAGTACTTC. The whole variable domain, filled in from reference TRBV5-6 and TRBJ2-5, reads DAGVTQSPTHLIKTRGQQVTLRCSPKSGHDTVSWYQQALGQGPQFIFQYYEEEERQRGNFPDRFSGHQFPNYSSELNVNALLLGDSALYLCASSPGQGLRQETQYFGPGTRLLVL.

The V and J genes are TRBV15 and TRBJ2-3; TRBD2 agrees at 11 bases. CDR3 length: 17 residues. The germline V gene encodes CDR1 LNHNV and CDR2 YYDKDF (reference sequence). V shed 2 bases and J 2 bases; nucleotides not matched to a gene: 6. CDR3 residues: CATSRPMTSGNTDTQYF. The DNA of the CDR3 is TGTGCCACCAGCAGACCTATGACTAGCGGGAACACAGATACGCAGTATTTT.

This clone was seen just once. The chain is built from TRBV7-2 and TRBJ2-7; D is uncertain. The CDR3 runs to 16 residues. Germline V CDR1 and CDR2: SGHTA, FQGNSA. The V and J ends lost 4 bases and 3 bases respectively, with 19 bases between them. This CDR3 is CASSSTPDLGYYEQYF. CDR3 bases: TGTGCCAGCAGCTCAACCCCTGATCTAGGATACTACGAGCAGTACTTC.

The chain is built from TRBV6-5 and TRBJ2-1, with 9 bases lining up with TRBD2. The CDR3 sequence is 15 residues long. The V segment lost 8 bases and the J segment 7 bases; nucleotides outside the gene matches: 12. Germline lookup yields CDR1 MNHEY and CDR2 SVGAGI. In DNA, the CDR3 is TGTGCCAGCCTTTGGGGGGGACTAGCCCGAAATGAGCAGTTCTTC. This encodes CASLWGGLARNEQFF.

The chain uses TRBV5-1 and TRBJ1-3; possible D gene TRBD1, 6 bases. CDR1 is SGHRS, CDR2 YFSETQ, per germline. The CDR3 consists of 16 residues. V dropped 4 bases and J dropped 0 bases, with 14 bases sitting between them. CDR3 loop: CASSAGDTYSGNTIYF. The CDR3 DNA sequence: TGCGCCAGCAGCGCGGGGGACACCTACTCTGGAAACACCATATATTTT.

V usage is TRBV6-6 and J usage is TRBJ2-5, with TRBD2 as a possible D gene (6 bases). In germline, CDR1 is MNHNY, CDR2 SVGAGI (reference sequence). The CDR3 runs 16 residues. The V end lost 5 bases, the J end lost 3 bases, and 19 bases lay between the germline ends. The CDR3 here is CASSLHPGRTKETQYF. In DNA form, the CDR3 reads TGTGCCAGCAGTCTCCATCCGGGACGGACTAAAGAGACCCAGTACTTC.

The chain employs TRBV29-1 and TRBJ2-7; TRBD2 matches 9 bases. The CDR3 sequence is 14 residues long. The V gene's germline CDR1 is SQVTM and CDR2 ANQGSEA. V lost 1 base and J lost 2; bases outside the gene matches: 3. DNA for the CDR3: TGCAGCGTTGAAGGCGGGAGGGGAGCCTACGAGCAGTACTTC. This gives the protein CSVEGGRGAYEQYF.

The rearrangement uses TRBV14 and TRBJ2-1; 8 bases align to TRBD2. The V gene end was trimmed by 5 bases and the J gene end by 2 bases; junction bases not matched to a gene: 8. CDR1 and CDR2 from the germline V gene are SGHDN and FVKESK. This CDR3 has 16 residues. The CDR3: CASSLDSGLAYNEQFF. The DNA of the CDR3 is TGTGCCAGCAGCTTAGACTCGGGACTAGCCTACAATGAGCAGTTCTTC.

J is TRBJ2-7 and V is TRBV7-9; 9 bases map to TRBD1. After removal of 4 bases from V and 4 bases from J, the junction contained 8 bases not matched to a gene. CDR3 length equals 15 residues. CDR1 SEHNR and CDR2 FQNEAQ come from the germline V gene (reference sequence). The CDR3 bases are TGTGCCAGCAGCTCCCGGACAGGGGAGGCTTACGAGCAGTACTTC. Its translation: CASSSRTGEAYEQYF.

V is TRBV5-6 and J is TRBJ2-7; 11 bases map to TRBD2. The CDR3 runs 16 residues. Germline CDR1 and CDR2: SGHDT and YYEEEE. V dropped 4 bases and J dropped 3; count of bases not matched to a gene: 9. CDR3 sequence: CASSPWGSGRDYEQYF. In nucleotides, the CDR3 is TGTGCCAGCAGCCCCTGGGGTAGCGGGAGGGACTACGAGCAGTACTTC. Full variable domain (missing parts from reference TRBV5-6 and TRBJ2-7): DAGVTQSPTHLIKTRGQQVTLRCSPKSGHDTVSWYQQALGQGPQFIFQYYEEEERQRGNFPDRFSGHQFPNYSSELNVNALLLGDSALYLCASSPWGSGRDYEQYFGPGTRLTVT.

V is TRBV7-2 and J is TRBJ2-7, with D tentatively TRBD1 (6 bases). The CDR3 covers 14 residues. Germline V CDR1 and CDR2: SGHTA, FQGNSA. Trimming cost V 4 bases and J 4 bases, with 14 bases left between them. CDR3 nucleotide sequence: TGTGCCAGCAGCTCCACAGGGTTTTTGTACGAGCAGTACTTC. Translation gives CASSSTGFLYEQYF.

This rearrangement joins TRBV9 to TRBJ2-1; 10 bases align to TRBD2. The CDR3 is made up of 17 amino acids. The V segment lost 4 bases and the J segment 6 bases; nucleotides outside the gene matches: 13. CDR1 and CDR2 (germline): SGDLS, YYNGEE. CDR3 protein: CASSSGGGSGRANEQFF. DNA for the CDR3: TGTGCCAGCAGCTCCGGGGGGGGGAGCGGGAGGGCCAATGAGCAGTTCTTC.

The J gene is TRBJ2-6, the V gene TRBV21-1; TRBD1, the D gene given by the table, was not confirmed from the DNA. TRBV21-1 is termed a pseudogene. The CDR3 spans 18 residues. CDR3 residues: CASSFPKGANSGANVLTF. The CDR3 region has the DNA TGTGCCAGCAGCTTTCCTAAAGGGGCCAACTCTGGGGCCAACGTCCTGACTTTC.

There are a few counts of this clone. J is TRBJ2-3 and V is TRBV28; 8 nucleotides agree with TRBD2. Looked up from germline, CDR1 is MDHEN and CDR2 is SYDVKM. The CDR3 length is 16 residues. The ends lost 3 bases at V and 2 bases at J; junction bases unmatched: 7. CDR3 protein: CASSLSSGRLTDTQYF. The CDR3 nucleotides are TGTGCCAGCAGTTTGTCGAGCGGGAGACTCACAGATACGCAGTATTTT. Drawing the rest from reference TRBV28 and TRBJ2-3, the complete variable domain is DVKVTQSSRYLVKRTGEKVFLECVQDMDHENMFWYRQDPGLGLRLIYFSYDVKMKEKGDIPEGYSVSREKKERFSLILESASTNQTSMYLCASSLSSGRLTDTQYFGPGTRLTVL.

This chain joins TRBV6-2 or TRBV6-3 and TRBJ2-2; 8 bases line up with TRBD2. With V trimmed by 0 bases and J by 6 bases, 3 bases remained unmatched. The CDR3 is made up of 15 amino acids. Germline CDR1 reads MNHEY; CDR2 reads SVGEGT. CDR3 DNA: TGTGCCAGCAGTTACTCTCAGCGGGAGCCCGGGGAGCTGTTTTTT. Amino acids: CASSYSQREPGELFF.

This chain joins TRBV5-1 and TRBJ2-3; 10 bases map to TRBD2. CDR3 length: 16 amino acids. The V and J ends lost 5 bases and 3 bases, in that order; junction bases with no gene match: 9. The germline V gene has CDR1 SGHRS and CDR2 YFSETQ. CDR3 nucleotide sequence: TGCGCCAGCAGGTTGACTAGCGGGTCAGGAACAGATACGCAGTATTTT. It encodes CASRLTSGSGTDTQYF.

The rearrangement links TRBV4-1 to TRBJ1-2; maybe TRBD1 (5 bases). Per germline, CDR1 MGHRA and CDR2 YSYEKL. This CDR3 comprises 14 residues. Trimming cost V 0 bases and J 8 bases, with 13 bases left between them. The CDR3, as DNA: TGCGCCAGCAGCCAAGATCCCCCGGGGGGAGGCTACACCTTC. Amino acids: CASSQDPPGGGYTF.

The genes are TRBV10-3 and TRBJ1-1; the D is unclear. V was cut by 4 bases and J by 7 bases, with 16 bases left in between. The CDR3 spans 14 residues. Germline V gene sequence: CDR1 ENHRY, CDR2 SYGVKD. For the CDR3, the DNA is TGTGCCATCAGTGCCACGGGAGTTAACGATGAAGCTTTCTTT. This gives the protein CAISATGVNDEAFF.

This clone has a handful of counts. The gene calls are TRBV9 and TRBJ2-7; D is ambiguous. Germline values: CDR1 SGDLS, CDR2 YYNGEE. The CDR3 has 15 amino acids. The V end was cut by 0 bases, the J end by 3 bases, with 13 bases between. The CDR3 is CASSVVDTADYEQYF. In DNA form, the CDR3 reads TGTGCCAGCAGCGTAGTCGATACAGCCGACTACGAGCAGTACTTC.